The entry that follows covers one T cell receptor (beta chain) sequence. Germline CDR1 and CDR2: LNHDA and SQIVND (reference sequence). Germline trimming cut 8 bases from V and 2 bases from J; bases unmatched to any gene: 16. The CDR3 is 20 residues long. The method was immunoSEQ multiplex PCR; TCRdb's version includes in-frame clones alone and lacks a portion of them. Here the sample spans around 250,000 clones, approximately 86% being singletons. This specimen belongs to a study of blood T cell repertoires in COVID-19. Background on the study: From the United States, Italy and Spain came samples of acute and convalescent COVID-19.

Sequencing used peripheral blood. The TCR originated in a woman in her 70s with active or convalescent COVID-19. J is TRBJ2-1 and V is TRBV19; 15 bases match TRBD2. As DNA, the CDR3 is TGTGCCAGTCCACCTACCGGGACTAGCGGGGGGAGGTACCCCTACAATGAGCAGTTCTTC. As protein: CASPPTGTSGGRYPYNEQFF.